This TCR beta chain was sequenced during a study of identical twins. A single record per CDR3 protein comes from TCRdb applying MiXCR to the 5' RACE reads. The sample records roughly 250,000 distinct CDR3 sequences, around 6.6% being singletons. V was trimmed by 5 bases and J by 7 bases, leaving 6 bases between them. Germline assignment: CDR1 MNHEY and CDR2 SMNVEV (reference sequence). This CDR3 has 11 amino acids. The sample also formed part of further work on yellow fever vaccine responses in identical twins.

The sample taken for sequencing was memory (CD45RO+) T cells sorted from blood. The sequence came from a woman between 18 and 29 years old in good health. The chain couples TRBV27 to TRBJ2-1; no firm D call. The chain's CDR3 is CASSTANEQFF. The CDR3 DNA reads as TGTGCCAGCAGTACGGCTAATGAGCAGTTCTTC.